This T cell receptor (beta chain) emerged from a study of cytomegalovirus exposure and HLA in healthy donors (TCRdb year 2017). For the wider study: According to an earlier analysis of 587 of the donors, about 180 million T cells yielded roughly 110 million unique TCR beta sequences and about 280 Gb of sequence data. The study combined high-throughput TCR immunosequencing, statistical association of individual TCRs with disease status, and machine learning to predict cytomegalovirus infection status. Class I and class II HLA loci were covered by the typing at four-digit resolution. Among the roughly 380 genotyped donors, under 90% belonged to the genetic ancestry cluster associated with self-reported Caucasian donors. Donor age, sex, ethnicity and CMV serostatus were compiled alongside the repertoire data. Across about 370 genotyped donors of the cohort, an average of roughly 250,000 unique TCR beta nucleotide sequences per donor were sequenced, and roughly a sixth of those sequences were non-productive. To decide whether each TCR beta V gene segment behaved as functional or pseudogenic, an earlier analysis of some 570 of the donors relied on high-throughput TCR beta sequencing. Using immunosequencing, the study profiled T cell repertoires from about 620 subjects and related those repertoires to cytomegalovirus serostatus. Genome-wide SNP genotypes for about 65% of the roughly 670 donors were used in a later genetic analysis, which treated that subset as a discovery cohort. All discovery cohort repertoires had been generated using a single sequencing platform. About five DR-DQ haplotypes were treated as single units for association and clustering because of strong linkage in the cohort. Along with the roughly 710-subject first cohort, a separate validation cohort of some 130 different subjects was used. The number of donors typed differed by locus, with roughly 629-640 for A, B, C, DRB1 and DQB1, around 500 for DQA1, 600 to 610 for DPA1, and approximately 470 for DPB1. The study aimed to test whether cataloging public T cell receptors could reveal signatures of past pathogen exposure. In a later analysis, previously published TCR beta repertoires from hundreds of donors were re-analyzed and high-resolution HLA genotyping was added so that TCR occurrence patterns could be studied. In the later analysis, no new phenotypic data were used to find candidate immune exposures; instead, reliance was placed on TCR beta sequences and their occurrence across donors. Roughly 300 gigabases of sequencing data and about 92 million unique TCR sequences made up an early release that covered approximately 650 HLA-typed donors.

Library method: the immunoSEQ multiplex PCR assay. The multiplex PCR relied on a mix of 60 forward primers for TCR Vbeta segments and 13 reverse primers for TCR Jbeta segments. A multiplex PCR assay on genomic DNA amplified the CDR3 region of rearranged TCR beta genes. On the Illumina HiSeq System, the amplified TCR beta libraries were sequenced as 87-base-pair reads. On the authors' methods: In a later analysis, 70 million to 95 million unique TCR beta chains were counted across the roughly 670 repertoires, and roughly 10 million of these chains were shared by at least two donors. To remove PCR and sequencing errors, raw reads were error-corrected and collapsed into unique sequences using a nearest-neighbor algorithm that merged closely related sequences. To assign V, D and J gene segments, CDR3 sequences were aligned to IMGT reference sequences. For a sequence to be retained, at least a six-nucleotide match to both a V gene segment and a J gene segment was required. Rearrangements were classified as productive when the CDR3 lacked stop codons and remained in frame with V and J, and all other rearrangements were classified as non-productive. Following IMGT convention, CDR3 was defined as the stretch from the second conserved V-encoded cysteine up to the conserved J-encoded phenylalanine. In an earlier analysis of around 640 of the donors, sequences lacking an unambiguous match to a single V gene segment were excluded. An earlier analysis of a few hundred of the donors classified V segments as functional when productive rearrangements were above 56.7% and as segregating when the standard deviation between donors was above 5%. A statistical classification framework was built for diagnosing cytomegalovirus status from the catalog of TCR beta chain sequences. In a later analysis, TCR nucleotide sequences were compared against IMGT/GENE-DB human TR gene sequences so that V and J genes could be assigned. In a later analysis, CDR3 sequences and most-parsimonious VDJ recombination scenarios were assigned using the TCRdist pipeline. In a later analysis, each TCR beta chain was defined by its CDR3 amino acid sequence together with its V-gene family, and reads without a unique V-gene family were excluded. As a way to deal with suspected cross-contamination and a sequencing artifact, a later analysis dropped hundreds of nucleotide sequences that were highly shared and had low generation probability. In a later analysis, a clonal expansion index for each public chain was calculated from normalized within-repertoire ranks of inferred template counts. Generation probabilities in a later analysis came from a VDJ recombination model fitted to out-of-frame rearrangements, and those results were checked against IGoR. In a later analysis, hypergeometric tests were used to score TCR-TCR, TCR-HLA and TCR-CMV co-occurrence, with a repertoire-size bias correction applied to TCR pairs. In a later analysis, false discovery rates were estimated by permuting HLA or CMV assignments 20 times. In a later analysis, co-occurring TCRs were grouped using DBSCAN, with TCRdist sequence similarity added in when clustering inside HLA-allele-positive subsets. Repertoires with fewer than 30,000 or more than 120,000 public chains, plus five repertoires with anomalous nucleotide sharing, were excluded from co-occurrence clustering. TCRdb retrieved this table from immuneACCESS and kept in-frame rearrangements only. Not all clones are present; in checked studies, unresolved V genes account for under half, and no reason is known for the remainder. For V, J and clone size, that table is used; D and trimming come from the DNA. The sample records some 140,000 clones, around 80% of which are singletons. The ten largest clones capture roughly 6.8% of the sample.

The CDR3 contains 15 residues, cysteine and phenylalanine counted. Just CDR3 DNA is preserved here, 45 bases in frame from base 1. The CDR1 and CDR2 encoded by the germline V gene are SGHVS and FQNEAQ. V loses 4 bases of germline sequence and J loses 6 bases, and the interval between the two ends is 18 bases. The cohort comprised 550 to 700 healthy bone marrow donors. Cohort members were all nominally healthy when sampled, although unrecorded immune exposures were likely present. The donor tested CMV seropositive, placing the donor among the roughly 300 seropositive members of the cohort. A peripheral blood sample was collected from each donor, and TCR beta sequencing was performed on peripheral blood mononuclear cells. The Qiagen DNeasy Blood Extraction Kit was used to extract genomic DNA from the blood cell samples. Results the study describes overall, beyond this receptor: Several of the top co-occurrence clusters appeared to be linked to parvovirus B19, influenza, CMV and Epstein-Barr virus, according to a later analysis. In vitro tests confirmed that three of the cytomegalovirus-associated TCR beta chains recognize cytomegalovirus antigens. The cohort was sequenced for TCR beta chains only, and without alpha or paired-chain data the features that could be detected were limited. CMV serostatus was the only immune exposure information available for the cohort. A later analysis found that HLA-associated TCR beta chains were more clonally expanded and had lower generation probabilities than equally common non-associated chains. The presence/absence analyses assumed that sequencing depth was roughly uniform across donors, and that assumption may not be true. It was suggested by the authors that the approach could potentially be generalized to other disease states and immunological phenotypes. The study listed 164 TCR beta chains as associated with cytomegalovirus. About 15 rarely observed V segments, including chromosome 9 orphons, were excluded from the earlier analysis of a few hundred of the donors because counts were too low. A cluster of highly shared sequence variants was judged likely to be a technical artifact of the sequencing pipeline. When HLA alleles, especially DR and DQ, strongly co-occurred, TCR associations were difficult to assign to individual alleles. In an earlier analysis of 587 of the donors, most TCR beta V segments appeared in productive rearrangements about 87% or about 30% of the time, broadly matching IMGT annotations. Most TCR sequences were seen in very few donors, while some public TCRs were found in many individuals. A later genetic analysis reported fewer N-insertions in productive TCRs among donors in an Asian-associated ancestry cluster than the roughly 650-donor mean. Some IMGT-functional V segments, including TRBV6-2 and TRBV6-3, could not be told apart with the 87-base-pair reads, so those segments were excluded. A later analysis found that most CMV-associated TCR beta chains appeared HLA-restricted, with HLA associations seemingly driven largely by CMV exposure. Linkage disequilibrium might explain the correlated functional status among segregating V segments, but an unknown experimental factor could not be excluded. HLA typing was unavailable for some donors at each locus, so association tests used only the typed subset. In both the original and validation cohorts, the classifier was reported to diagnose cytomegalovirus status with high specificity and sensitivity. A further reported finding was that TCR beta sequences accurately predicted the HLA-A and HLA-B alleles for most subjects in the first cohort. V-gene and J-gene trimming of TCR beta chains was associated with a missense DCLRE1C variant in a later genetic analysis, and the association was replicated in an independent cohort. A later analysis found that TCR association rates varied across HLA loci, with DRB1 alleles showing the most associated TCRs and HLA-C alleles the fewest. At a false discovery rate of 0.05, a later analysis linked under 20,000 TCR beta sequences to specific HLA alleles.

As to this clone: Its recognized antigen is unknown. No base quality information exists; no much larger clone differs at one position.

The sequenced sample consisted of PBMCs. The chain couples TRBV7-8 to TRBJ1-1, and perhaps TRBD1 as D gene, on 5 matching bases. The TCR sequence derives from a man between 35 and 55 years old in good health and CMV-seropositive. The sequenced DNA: TGTGCCAGCAGCTCCCTGGGGGGAGGGATTTCTGAAGCTTTCTTT. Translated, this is CASSSLGGGISEAFF.